This is a list of T cell receptor beta chains from one sample in a study of T cells in Graves' hyperthyroidism and ophthalmopathy. Using its own MiXCR run on the multiplex PCR reads, TCRdb lists one record per CDR3 protein. The sample lists roughly 500,000 distinct CDR3 sequences; roughly 46% were seen once. The sequencing input was peripheral blood or thyroid tissue (not recorded which). These receptors originate from an adult woman with Graves' disease, either hyperthyroidism or ophthalmopathy (not recorded which). Both conserved end residues are part of each CDR3. D genes are given only for firm matches. The listing skips clone size in some rows; elsewhere it reads once, few, many or a size class.

D	V	J	size	DNA	CDR3
-	TRBV11-2	TRBJ2-7	-	TGTGCCAGCAGCACCGAGGGGAAGGGGTACGAGCAGTACTTC	CASSTEGKGYEQYF
TRBD2	TRBV13	TRBJ2-5	-	TGTGCCAGCAGCTTTGGAACTAGCGGGAGAGGAGAGACCCAGTACTTC	CASSFGTSGRGETQYF
TRBD2	TRBV5-1	TRBJ2-5	once	TGCGCCAGCCAAGCGGGAGAGCATGAGACCCAGTACTTC	CASQAGEHETQYF
-	TRBV29-1	TRBJ2-5	-	TGCAGCGTGAAGTTGGAGACCCAGTACTTC	CSVKLETQYF
TRBD2	TRBV2	TRBJ2-7	-	TGTGCCAGCGGAACCCTAGCGGGAGCCGAGCAGTACTTC	CASGTLAGAEQYF
TRBD1	TRBV6-5	TRBJ1-2	-	TGTGCCAGCAGTGGGACAGGGGGCGTAAAGATCGCTGGCTACACCTTC	CASSGTGGVKIAGYTF
-	TRBV7-2	TRBJ2-7	-	TGTGCCAGCAGCTTAGGAATAGCCTCAACCTACGAGCAGTACTTC	CASSLGIASTYEQYF
-	TRBV5-5	TRBJ2-5	few	TGTGCCAGCAGCCGGGCAACCCAAGGGGAGACCCAGTACTTC	CASSRATQGETQYF
TRBD1	TRBV6-1	TRBJ1-2	many	TGTGCCAGCAACTGGGACAGGGCAACATATGGCTACACCTTC	CASNWDRATYGYTF
TRBD1	TRBV6-6	TRBJ1-6	many	TGTGCCAGCAGTAAGCCGGGACAGCAAGCTAATTCACCCCTCCACTTT	CASSKPGQQANSPLHF
-	TRBV2	TRBJ1-6	-	TGTGCCAGCAGAATAGGCAACTCACCCCTCCACTTT	CASRIGNSPLHF
-	TRBV14	TRBJ1-1	-	TGTGCCAGCAGCCAAGACCGACTAGCGGTTCGAGAAGCTTTCTTT	CASSQDRLAVREAFF
-	TRBV24-1	TRBJ1-5	many	TGTGCCACCAGTGATTCCCGGGACACAAGCAATCAGCCCCAGCATTTT	CATSDSRDTSNQPQHF
TRBD2	TRBV2	TRBJ2-3	many	TGTGCCAGCAGCCGATCAGGGACTACCAGTGGCACAGATACGCAGTATTTT	CASSRSGTTSGTDTQYF
-	TRBV6-6	TRBJ2-7	many	TGTGCCAGCAGGGGTAAGGAGGTCCCAACCTACGAGCAGTACTTC	CASRGKEVPTYEQYF
TRBD1	TRBV5-4	TRBJ2-5	many	TGTGCCAGCAGCAAGGACAGGGCAAAAGAGACCCAGTACTTC	CASSKDRAKETQYF
-	TRBV4-1	TRBJ2-7	many	TGCGCCAGCAGCCTCTGGACTTCCCCCTCCGAGCAGTACTTC	CASSLWTSPSEQYF
TRBD1	TRBV6-6	TRBJ2-5	many	TGTGCCAGCAGTTGGGGCAGGGGGGAGACCCAGTACTTC	CASSWGRGETQYF
TRBD1	TRBV4-2	TRBJ1-6	many	TGTGCCAGCAGCCAAGAAGGGACAGGGCGGCGCTCACCCCTCCACTTT	CASSQEGTGRRSPLHF
TRBD1	TRBV12-3/TRBV12-4	TRBJ1-6	many	TGTGCCAGCCGGAGGCAGGGGGGCTCACCCCTCCACTTT	CASRRQGGSPLHF
TRBD2	TRBV29-1	TRBJ2-7	-	TGCAGCGTTGTCGCTGCGGGAGGGGTCTACGAGCAGTACTTC	CSVVAAGGVYEQYF
-	TRBV2	TRBJ1-3	-	TGTGCCAGCAGTGAAGAGGCAGTTGGAAACACCATATATTTT	CASSEEAVGNTIYF
-	TRBV2	TRBJ2-5	few	TGTGCCAGCAGTGAGGTACAGGAGGAGACCCAGTACTTC	CASSEVQEETQYF
-	TRBV5-1	TRBJ1-2	-	TGCGCCAGCAGCGCCGCGGAAAACTATGGCTACACCTTC	CASSAAENYGYTF
-	TRBV3-1	TRBJ2-2	many	TGTGCCAGCAGCAGGTCACGGACCGGGGAGCTGTTTTTT	CASSRSRTGELFF
-	TRBV7-9	TRBJ2-5	-	TGTGCCAGCGACTCCCCGGGGCCGGAGCAAGAGACCCAGTACTTC	CASDSPGPEQETQYF
-	TRBV5-1	TRBJ1-1	-	TGCGCCAGCAGCAGGACGAAAACTGACACTGAAGCTTTCTTT	CASSRTKTDTEAFF
-	TRBV29-1	TRBJ2-7	many	TGCAGCGTTACCGTGGCCCACAATTACGAGCAGTACTTC	CSVTVAHNYEQYF
TRBD1	TRBV9	TRBJ2-5	few	TGTGCCAGCAGGGACGGGACAGGGGGCTCTGGGGAGACCCAGTACTTC	CASRDGTGGSGETQYF
-	TRBV20-1	TRBJ1-5	-	TGCAGTGCTAGAGATCGGGAGGGAGGAGAGACCCAGCATTTT	CSARDREGGETQHF
TRBD1	TRBV19	TRBJ1-1	-	TGTGCCAGTCGACCACGGGACAGGGGGCAGAACACTGAAGCTTTCTTT	CASRPRDRGQNTEAFF
-	TRBV7-7	TRBJ2-5	few	TGTGCCACCAGTGAGGGACCTCGAGAGACCCAGTACTTC	CATSEGPRETQYF
TRBD1	TRBV12-3/TRBV12-4	TRBJ1-2	-	TGTGCCAGCAGTTGGCCGGGACAGTTCTATGGCTACACCTTC	CASSWPGQFYGYTF
-	TRBV6-6	TRBJ2-7	-	TGTGCCAGCAGTTCCCTCCTCCGCTATGGGGGGAAGGTCTACGAGCAGTACTTC	CASSSLLRYGGKVYEQYF
-	TRBV9	TRBJ1-4	-	TGTGCCAGCTCAGTCCCGGGCGAAAAACTGTTTTTT	CASSVPGEKLFF
-	TRBV28	TRBJ1-5	-	TGTGCCAGCAGTGAAAGAGAGGTCCAGTGGGGTGGGGATAGCAATCAGCCCCAGCATTTT	CASSEREVQWGGDSNQPQHF
TRBD1	TRBV5-1	TRBJ2-7	-	TGCGCCACCGGGACAGTCTACGAGCAGTACTTC	CATGTVYEQYF
-	TRBV11-2	TRBJ2-7	many	TGTGCCAGCAGCTCCCCCCCCAAAAAAAGCGAGCAGTACTTC	CASSSPPKKSEQYF
-	TRBV4-1	TRBJ2-2	many	TGCGCCAGCAGCCAAGAGTCTAGGGGCGCCGGGGAGCTGTTTTTT	CASSQESRGAGELFF
TRBD1	TRBV2	TRBJ1-2	-	TGTGCCAGCAGTGTAGGGCAGGGGGACTATGGCTACACCTTC	CASSVGQGDYGYTF
-	TRBV9	TRBJ2-1	-	TGTGCCAGCAGCCAGGGGCACTACAATGAGCAGTTCTTC	CASSQGHYNEQFF
TRBD1	TRBV2	TRBJ1-1	many	TGTGCCAGCTCCTCCCCAGGGGGTAACACTGAAGCTTTCTTT	CASSSPGGNTEAFF
TRBD1	TRBV5-1	TRBJ1-2	many	TGCGCCAGCAGCTTACCGGGACAGAACTATGGCTACACCTTC	CASSLPGQNYGYTF